These 9 T cell receptor beta chains were all obtained from the same sample, sequenced in a study of cytomegalovirus exposure and HLA in healthy donors. Repertoires were generated with immunoSEQ multiplex PCR, while TCRdb's copy carries only in-frame clones and drops some. The table shows more than 110,000 clones, with 70% to 90% occurring only once. Sequenced input: PBMCs. Receptors originate from a woman aged 18-29 years in good health and CMV-seropositive.

The chain carries TRBV29-1 and TRBJ2-7, with D possibly matching TRBD1 (6 bases). Per germline, CDR1 SQVTM and CDR2 ANQGSEA. Trimming pared 4 bases from V and 7 bases from J, leaving 11 bases between. This CDR3 is built from 11 residues. In DNA, the CDR3 is TGCAGCGTTGGACAGGTTAGGGAGCAGTACTTC. Its protein product is CSVGQVREQYF.

The J gene is TRBJ2-5, the V gene TRBV4-1; 9 bases align to TRBD2. The CDR3 has 17 residues. Trimming removed 3 bases from V and 5 bases from J; junction bases left unmatched: 13. The germline V gene encodes CDR1 MGHRA and CDR2 YSYEKL. CDR3 coding DNA: TGCGCCAGCAGCCAGGTCCCCATAGCGGGGGCGCGGGAGACCCAGTACTTC. Protein: CASSQVPIAGARETQYF.

The genes are TRBV7-2 and TRBJ1-2; 7 bases agree with TRBD1. Germline V gene data show CDR1 as SGHTA and CDR2 as FQGNSA. This CDR3 contains 13 residues. V trimming: 5 bases; J trimming: 6 bases; junction bases outside the gene matches: 6. DNA for the CDR3: TGTGCCAGCAGCCCCTCAGGGGGAAATGGCTACACCTTC. It codes for CASSPSGGNGYTF.

The chain couples TRBV7-9 to TRBJ1-1; 9 nucleotides line up with TRBD1. V lost 4 bases and J lost 3; bases outside the gene matches: 6. Germline lookup yields CDR1 SEHNR and CDR2 FQNEAQ (reference sequence). The CDR3 length is 15 residues. CDR3 bases: TGTGCCAGCAGCTCGTACAGGGGGCCGGACACTGAAGCTTTCTTT. It is translated as CASSSYRGPDTEAFF.

This clone was recorded only once. The V gene is TRBV7-2, the J gene TRBJ2-3, with 7 nucleotides matching TRBD2. The V gene end was trimmed by 1 base and the J gene end by 4 bases; junction bases not matched to a gene: 5. Germline CDR1 and CDR2: SGHTA and FQGNSA. This CDR3 has 15 residues. The CDR3 DNA is TGTGCCAGCAGCTTAGTGGGGGGGTCCTCAGATACGCAGTATTTT. Translated: CASSLVGGSSDTQYF.

The chain has TRBV5-1 and TRBJ1-6; 8 nucleotides agree with TRBD1. V was pared by 0 bases and J by 9 bases, with 2 bases of the junction left unmatched. The CDR3 consists of 14 residues. The germline V gene encodes CDR1 SGHRS and CDR2 YFSETQ. CDR3 region: CASSLGTGPSPLHF. The CDR3, as DNA: TGCGCCAGCAGCTTGGGGACAGGGCCTTCACCCCTCCACTTT.

The V call is TRBV19, the J call TRBJ2-7; 7 bases are shared with TRBD1. The CDR3 extends over 15 amino acids. Unmatched junction bases numbered 5, after V lost 1 base and J lost 2 bases. CDR1 LNHDA and CDR2 SQIVND come from the germline V gene (reference sequence). CDR3 sequence: CASSIARTGPYEQYF. In nucleotides, the CDR3 is TGTGCCAGTAGTATAGCCCGGACAGGACCCTACGAGCAGTACTTC. Supplemented by reference TRBV19 and TRBJ2-7, the full variable domain reads DGGITQSPKYLFRKEGQNVTLSCEQNLNHDAMYWYRQDPGQGLRLIYYSQIVNDFQKGDIAEGYSVSREKKESFPLTVTSAQKNPTAFYLCASSIARTGPYEQYFGPGTRLTVT.

This chain uses TRBV7-2 with TRBJ2-7, with no clear D. This CDR3 region has 13 residues. From germline, CDR1 is SGHTA and CDR2 FQGNSA. Trimming took off 2 bases at V and 6 bases at J, with 11 bases between the two ends. The CDR3 DNA reads as TGTGCCAGCAGCTTAATCCCCGAGATCGAGCAGTACTTC. It yields the protein CASSLIPEIEQYF.

The gene calls are TRBV6-6 and TRBJ2-1; TRBD2 matches 10 bases. The CDR3 runs to 15 residues. The V gene end was trimmed by 5 bases and the J gene end by 6 bases; junction bases not matched to a gene: 7. Germline assignment: CDR1 MNHNY and CDR2 SVGAGI (reference sequence). In DNA, the CDR3 is TGTGCCAGCAGTCCGAAGAGCGGGGGGGCCAATGAGCAGTTCTTC. This encodes CASSPKSGGANEQFF.